The entry below gives a single T cell receptor (beta chain) sequence along with its context. Libraries were prepared by immunoSEQ multiplex PCR; TCRdb keeps only in-frame clonotypes and omits some of them. The data show hundreds of thousands of clones, around 89% seen once. This record belongs to a study of blood T cell repertoires in COVID-19. Study background: Sample material is recorded as cDNA or gDNA derived from T cells, B-cell-depleted T cells, or PBMCs.

The CDR3 is made up of 13 amino acids. Germline assignment: CDR1 SEHNR and CDR2 FQNEAQ (reference sequence). Trimming took off 3 bases at V and 3 bases at J, with 8 bases between the two ends. Sequencing input: PBMCs or T cells enriched from blood (not recorded which). This TCR came from a man younger than 40 who had recovered from COVID-19. The chain has TRBV7-9 and TRBJ1-1, with unresolved D. The CDR3 is CASSLRADTEAFF. The CDR3 region has the DNA TGTGCCAGCAGCTTGAGGGCAGACACTGAAGCTTTCTTT.